The 19 T cell receptor beta chains below come from one sample, sequenced in a study of blood T cell repertoires in COVID-19. Assay: immunoSEQ multiplex PCR; the TCRdb copy retains only in-frame clones and omits some. The table includes 26,000 or so clones, about nine tenths detected once. The source material was peripheral blood. Every receptor here comes from a human donor in a cohort sampled during active COVID-19.

The chain uses TRBV18 and TRBJ1-5, with 7 bases matching TRBD1. The V gene's germline CDR1 is KGHSH and CDR2 LQKENI. This CDR3 is 16 amino acids long. The ends lost 6 bases at V and 3 bases at J; junction bases unmatched: 11. The CDR3 loop reads CASSEGLQGTNQPQHF. In nucleotides, the CDR3 is TGTGCCAGCTCTGAGGGTCTACAGGGGACCAATCAGCCCCAGCATTTT.

The chain employs TRBV2 and TRBJ1-2; D unclear. The CDR3 runs to 13 residues. V gave up 8 bases and J gave up 8 bases, with 18 bases separating them. Looked up from germline, CDR1 is SNHLY and CDR2 is FYNNEI. CDR3 nucleotides: TGTGCCAGCTCCCCCGAGGCCCCCGACGGCTACACCTTC. Translation: CASSPEAPDGYTF. The variable domain in full, with the rest retrieved from reference TRBV2 and TRBJ1-2, is EPEVTQTPSHQVTQMGQEVILRCVPISNHLYFYWYRQILGQKVEFLVSFYNNEISEKSEIFDDQFSVERPDGSNFTLKIRSTKLEDSAMYFCASSPEAPDGYTFGSGTRLTVV.

The gene calls are TRBV6-6 and TRBJ2-7; 7 bases agree with TRBD1. Germline CDR1 and CDR2: MNHNY and SVGAGI (reference sequence). With V trimmed by 6 bases and J by 2 bases, 4 bases remained unmatched. CDR3 length equals 13 residues. DNA for the CDR3: TGTGCCAGCAGCCGGGACAGCCCCTACGAGCAGTACTTC. Translating it yields CASSRDSPYEQYF.

This clone was counted once. This chain links TRBV5-1 with TRBJ1-2; no clear D gene. Per germline, CDR1 SGHRS and CDR2 YFSETQ. Trimming left V 0 bases short and J 2 bases short, with 8 bases between. The CDR3 loop spans 14 amino acids. For the CDR3, the DNA is TGCGCCAGCAGCTTGGATTTACAGAACTATGGCTACACCTTC. This translates into CASSLDLQNYGYTF.

This clone has just one count. V usage is TRBV3-1 (or the pseudogene TRBV3-2) and J usage is TRBJ1-2, with D tentatively TRBD1 (5 bases). Germline loops: CDR1 LGHDT, CDR2 YNNKEL (reference sequence). This CDR3 spans 14 amino acids. Trimming removed 3 bases from V and 4 bases from J, with 12 bases in between. The CDR3 DNA reads TGTGCCAGCAGCCAGACAGCCCCGGGCTATGGCTACACCTTC. This translates into CASSQTAPGYGYTF.

V usage is TRBV5-8 and J usage is TRBJ1-5, with D possibly matching TRBD1 (6 bases). V dropped 5 bases and J dropped 0 bases, with 15 bases sitting between them. There are 16 residues in the CDR3. The V gene's germline CDR1 is SGHTS and CDR2 YDEGEE. CDR3 nucleotides: TGTGCCAGCAGTTTAGGACAGACAAATAGCAATCAGCCCCAGCATTTT. Protein product: CASSLGQTNSNQPQHF.

This sequence joins TRBV5-1 and TRBJ1-1; D not certain. This CDR3 has 14 amino acids. Germline V gives CDR1 SGHRS, CDR2 YFSETQ. V dropped 5 bases and J dropped 5 bases, with 16 bases sitting between them. CDR3 loop: CASSITVTGTEAFF. The CDR3, as DNA: TGCGCCAGCAGTATCACGGTAACGGGAACTGAAGCTTTCTTT.

The chain couples TRBV3-1 (or the pseudogene TRBV3-2) to TRBJ2-2; 8 bases are a match to TRBD2. CDR3 length: 19 residues. CDR1 LGHDT and CDR2 YNNKEL come from the germline V gene (reference sequence). V lost 1 base to trimming and J lost 4 bases; unmatched junction nucleotides: 14. The CDR3 nucleotides are TGTGCCAGCAGCCAAGTGGCGGGGGGCCGAACCCCGAGCACCGGGGAGCTGTTTTTT. Translation: CASSQVAGGRTPSTGELFF.

The gene calls are TRBV20-1 and TRBJ1-2, with a weak D call TRBD1 (5 bases). Trimming left V 3 bases short and J 1 base short, with 18 bases between. The CDR3 loop spans 16 amino acids. The germline V gene encodes CDR1 DFQATT and CDR2 SNEGSKA (reference sequence). CDR3 region: CSASPVGTPNNYGYTF. For the CDR3, the DNA is TGCAGTGCTAGTCCGGTCGGGACTCCCAATAACTATGGCTACACCTTC.

The rearrangement links TRBV27 to TRBJ1-1; 7 bases align to TRBD1. V was clipped by 5 bases and J by 5 bases; unmatched bases: 8. This CDR3 region has 14 residues. From germline, CDR1 is MNHEY and CDR2 SMNVEV (reference sequence). CDR3 coding DNA: TGTGCCAGCAGTCCAAGAGAGGGGGCGACTGAAGCTTTCTTT. This translates into CASSPREGATEAFF.

The rearrangement joins TRBV4-2 to TRBJ2-4; 10 bases are shared with TRBD1. This CDR3 contains 17 residues. Germline CDR1 reads LGHNA; CDR2 reads YNFKEQ. V dropped 2 bases and J dropped 6; count of bases not matched to a gene: 10. The CDR3 region is CASSQSTTGGMGNIQYF. Here the CDR3 DNA reads TGTGCCAGCAGCCAATCGACGACAGGGGGCATGGGAAACATTCAGTACTTC.

The chain is built from TRBV4-2 and TRBJ2-2, with TRBD2 identical over 10 bases. Looked up from germline, CDR1 is LGHNA and CDR2 is YNFKEQ. The CDR3 extends over 17 amino acids. The junction had 7 bases not matched to a gene; V was cut back by 4 bases and J by 2 bases. As DNA, the CDR3 is TGTGCCAGCAGCCGCCGTAGCGGGGGGCAAAACACCGGGGAGCTGTTTTTT. Protein: CASSRRSGGQNTGELFF.

The chain carries TRBV6-6 and TRBJ2-4; 9 positions match TRBD2. This CDR3 spans 16 amino acids. With V trimmed by 0 bases and J by 6 bases, 6 bases remained unmatched. CDR1 MNHNY and CDR2 SVGAGI come from the germline V gene (reference sequence). CDR3 in amino acids: CASSYSAGGVGNIQYF. The CDR3 DNA reads TGTGCCAGCAGTTACTCTGCGGGGGGGGTGGGAAACATTCAGTACTTC.

The CDR3 protein is CASSSVTGAPDEQFF. DNA of the CDR3: TGTGCCAGCAGTTCGGTGACAGGGGCACCCGATGAGCAGTTCTTC. The chain uses TRBV6-5 and TRBJ2-1; 8 bases align to TRBD1. The CDR3 length is 15 residues. The J segment lost 8 bases and the V segment lost 4 bases, leaving 10 bases of the junction unmatched. Germline loops: CDR1 MNHEY, CDR2 SVGAGI.

This chain links TRBV7-9 with TRBJ1-2; TRBD1 aligns across 9 bases. CDR1 and CDR2 from the germline V gene are SEHNR and FQNEAQ (reference sequence). This CDR3 contains 12 residues. The ends lost 6 bases at V and 8 bases at J; junction bases unmatched: 4. In DNA, the CDR3 is TGTGCCAGCAGACGGGACAGGGTCGGCTACACCTTC. This encodes CASRRDRVGYTF.

V usage is TRBV5-1 and J usage is TRBJ1-3, with a weak D call TRBD1 (5 bases). Germline values: CDR1 SGHRS, CDR2 YFSETQ. This CDR3 spans 15 amino acids. The V and J ends lost 8 bases and 1 base respectively, with 16 bases between them. CDR3 DNA sequence: TGCGCCAGTCGACAGAGCCCCGTTTCTGGAAACACCATATATTTT. This sequence encodes CASRQSPVSGNTIYF.

As DNA, the CDR3 is TGTGCCAGCTCACCCGGGACAGGGGTGTCCACTGAAGCTTTCTTT. This gives the protein CASSPGTGVSTEAFF. This chain joins TRBV18 and TRBJ1-1, with 10 bases identical to TRBD1. V gave up 3 bases and J gave up 4 bases; unmatched junction bases: 5. CDR3 length: 15 residues. Germline CDR1 reads KGHSH; CDR2 reads LQKENI.

The V gene is TRBV28, the J gene TRBJ2-1; no reliable D call. The CDR3 runs 14 residues. Germline V lookup: CDR1 MDHEN, CDR2 SYDVKM. Trimming left V 5 bases short and J 0 bases short, with 8 bases between. CDR3 region: CASSPDNSYNEQFF. The CDR3 region has the DNA TGTGCCAGCAGTCCCGACAACTCCTACAATGAGCAGTTCTTC.

J is TRBJ2-6 and V is TRBV11-2; D is possibly TRBD2 (6 bases). Germline CDR1 SGHAT, CDR2 FQNNGV. Trimming shortened V by 5 bases and J by 0 bases, and 17 bases separated the two germline ends. CDR3 length equals 18 residues. The CDR3 DNA reads TGTGCCAGCAGCCCTAGACTAGAGCTCATCTCTGGGGCCAACGTCCTGACTTTC. Translating it yields CASSPRLELISGANVLTF.